This paragraph covers one T cell receptor beta chain sequence. As yet, its antigen is unknown. TCRdb reanalysed the 5' RACE reads using MiXCR and keeps one entry per CDR3 protein. The sample shows 150,000 to 200,000 distinct CDR3 sequences, 16% of them seen only once. The sample is drawn from a study of T-cell memory formation after mild COVID-19. Study-level results: Contracting CD8+ clones were enriched in EMRA, CD4+ mainly in CM and EM.

This CDR3 has 13 residues. Deletions cut 2 bases from V and 4 bases from J, with 8 bases between. The sequencing input was PBMCs or a T cell subset sorted from them (not recorded which). The TCR originated in an adult woman who had mild COVID-19 (a few samples of this study predate the infection). Cell type and time point are not known. V and J are TRBV12-3 or TRBV12-4 and TRBJ2-5; D possibly corresponds to TRBD1 (5 bases). The CDR3 bases are TGTGCCAGCAGTTTACAGGGTTTAGAGACCCAGTACTTC. It is translated as CASSLQGLETQYF.